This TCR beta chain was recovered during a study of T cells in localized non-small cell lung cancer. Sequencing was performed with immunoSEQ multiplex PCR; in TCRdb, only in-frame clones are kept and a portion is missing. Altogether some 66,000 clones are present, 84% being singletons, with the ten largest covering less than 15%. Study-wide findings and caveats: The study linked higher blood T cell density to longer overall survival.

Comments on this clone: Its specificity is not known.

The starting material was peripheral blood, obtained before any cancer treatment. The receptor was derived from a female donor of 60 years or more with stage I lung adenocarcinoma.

The CDR3 DNA sequence: TGTGCCAGCAACCCTAGAACTAACACTGAAGCTTTCTTT. Amino acids: CASNPRTNTEAFF. The chain links TRBV2 to TRBJ1-1; no definite D call. Trimming removed 7 bases at V and 2 bases at J, with 11 bases between. CDR3 length: 13 residues. Looked up from germline, CDR1 is SNHLY and CDR2 is FYNNEI.